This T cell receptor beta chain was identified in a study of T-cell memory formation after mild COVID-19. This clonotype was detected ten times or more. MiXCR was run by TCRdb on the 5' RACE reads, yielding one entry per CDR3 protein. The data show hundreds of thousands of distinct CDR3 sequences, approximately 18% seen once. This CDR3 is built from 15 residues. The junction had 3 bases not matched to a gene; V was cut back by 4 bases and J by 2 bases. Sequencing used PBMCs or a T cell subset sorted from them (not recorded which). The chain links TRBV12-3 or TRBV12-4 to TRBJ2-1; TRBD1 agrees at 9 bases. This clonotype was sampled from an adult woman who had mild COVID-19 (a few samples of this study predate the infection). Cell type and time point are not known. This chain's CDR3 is CASSSGTGTYNEQFF. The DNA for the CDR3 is TGTGCCAGCAGTTCAGGGACAGGGACCTACAATGAGCAGTTCTTC.